Below, 23 T cell receptor beta chains from the same sample are listed, as sequenced in a study of cytotoxic CD8 clonotypes in ibrutinib-treated CLL. Clones were read by immunoSEQ multiplex PCR, and TCRdb kept only the in-frame ones, dropping some. The sample has over 120,000 clones; about 84% are singletons. The sequences come from PBMCs, collected after 36 months of ibrutinib treatment. Receptors were obtained from a human donor with chronic lymphocytic leukemia.

This clone was seen only once. J is TRBJ2-7 and V is TRBV5-4; 7 positions match TRBD1. The CDR3 runs to 15 residues. Unmatched junction bases numbered 8, after V lost 4 bases and J lost 1 base. From germline, CDR1 is SGHNT and CDR2 YYREEE (reference sequence). Here the CDR3 reads CASSHARQGSYEQYF. CDR3 coding DNA: TGTGCCAGCAGCCACGCCAGACAGGGATCCTACGAGCAGTACTTC.

The chain uses TRBV11-2 and TRBJ1-1, with a weak D call TRBD1 (5 bases). This CDR3 is 15 amino acids long. Germline-derived CDR1 and CDR2 are SGHAT and FQNNGV. The ends were cut back, 1 base at V and 3 bases at J, with 12 bases in the middle. DNA for the CDR3: TGTGCCAGCAGCTTAGGCTTCCAGGGATACACTGAAGCTTTCTTT. It translates to CASSLGFQGYTEAFF.

V gene TRBV6-1 combines with J gene TRBJ1-2, with D hard to call. Germline V CDR1 and CDR2: MNHNS, SASEGT. The CDR3 sequence is 13 residues long. The V gene lost 3 bases and the J gene lost 3 bases, with 8 bases spanning the gap. The CDR3 is CASSDGGDYGYTF. The CDR3 DNA reads TGTGCCAGCAGTGATGGCGGCGACTATGGCTACACCTTC.

This clone was detected a few times. The chain is built from TRBV5-4 and TRBJ1-3; no definite D call. The germline V and J ends were trimmed by 4 bases and 0 bases, with 11 bases remaining between them. Germline loops: CDR1 SGHNT, CDR2 YYREEE (reference sequence). This CDR3 is 15 amino acids long. In DNA form, the CDR3 reads TGTGCCAGCAGCCTTGAGGGTAGCTCTGGAAACACCATATATTTT. It specifies CASSLEGSSGNTIYF.

This chain uses TRBV30 with TRBJ1-2; D gene uncertain. This CDR3 spans 13 amino acids. Germline loops: CDR1 GTSNPN, CDR2 SVGIG (reference sequence). Trimming stripped 0 bases from V and 5 bases from J, with 10 bases between. The CDR3 nucleotides read TGTGCCTGGAGTGTACTCACCCAATATGGCTACACCTTC. Its protein product is CAWSVLTQYGYTF.

The V and J genes are TRBV7-9 and TRBJ1-1; TRBD1 matches at 9 bases. The CDR3 loop spans 15 amino acids. Germline assignment: CDR1 SEHNR and CDR2 FQNEAQ (reference sequence). The junction had 7 bases not matched to a gene; V was cut back by 4 bases and J by 4 bases. The CDR3 loop is CASSWPGQGATEAFF. The DNA for the CDR3 is TGTGCCAGCAGCTGGCCGGGACAGGGAGCCACTGAAGCTTTCTTT. Filled out from reference TRBV7-9 and TRBJ1-1, the complete variable domain reads DTGVSQNPRHKITKRGQNVTFRCDPISEHNRLYWYRQTLGQGPEFLTYFQNEAQLEKSRLLSDRFSAERPKGSFSTLEIQRTEQGDSAMYLCASSWPGQGATEAFFGQGTRLTVV.

The chain couples TRBV29-1 to TRBJ2-5, with a tentative D call TRBD1 (6 bases). In germline, CDR1 is SQVTM, CDR2 ANQGSEA. The CDR3 extends over 12 amino acids. Trimming left V 5 bases short and J 2 bases short, with 9 bases between. This CDR3 reads CSVSRGQETQYF. CDR3 in DNA: TGCAGCGTTAGCAGGGGACAAGAGACCCAGTACTTC.

V and J are TRBV19 and TRBJ1-2, with a tentative D call TRBD1 (6 bases). Trimming stripped 5 bases from V and 7 bases from J, with 17 bases between. Germline-derived CDR1 and CDR2 are LNHDA and SQIVND (reference sequence). This CDR3 contains 14 residues. The CDR3 loop is CASSPGTSKSGYTF. The CDR3 nucleotides read TGTGCCAGTAGTCCGGGGACATCGAAAAGTGGCTACACCTTC.

The chain carries TRBV6-1 and TRBJ2-1; the match to TRBD2 covers 12 bases. This CDR3 is built from 14 residues. Looked up from germline, CDR1 is MNHNS and CDR2 is SASEGT. Trimming removed 10 bases from V and 8 bases from J; junction bases left unmatched: 9. In DNA, the CDR3 is TGTGCCACCACGGGACTAGCGGGTTTAGATGAGCAGTTCTTC. As protein: CATTGLAGLDEQFF.

The rearrangement joins TRBV4-1 to TRBJ2-1, with 7 bases matching TRBD2. The CDR3 consists of 17 residues. Germline V gene sequence: CDR1 MGHRA, CDR2 YSYEKL. V lost 1 base, J lost 3 bases, and 9 bases stayed unmatched. In DNA, the CDR3 is TGCGCCAGCAGCCAAGTTTTTGGCGGGAGTCGCTACAATGAGCAGTTCTTC. It yields the protein CASSQVFGGSRYNEQFF.

The chain combines TRBV19 with TRBJ1-1; D is uncertain. Germline assignment: CDR1 LNHDA and CDR2 SQIVND (reference sequence). V lost 1 base to trimming and J lost 1 base, with 7 bases between them. This CDR3 comprises 14 residues. CDR3 loop: CASSIGPGNTEAFF. CDR3 in DNA: TGTGCCAGTAGTATAGGCCCGGGGAACACTGAAGCTTTCTTT.

The rearrangement links TRBV5-6 to TRBJ1-6; D may be TRBD1 (6 bases). The germline gives CDR1 SGHDT, CDR2 YYEEEE. Trimming pared 4 bases from V and 10 bases from J, leaving 21 bases between. The CDR3 covers 16 residues. As DNA, the CDR3 is TGTGCCAGCAGCATCTGGACAGCGAACGCCCCATCACCCCTCCACTTT. Residues: CASSIWTANAPSPLHF.

V gene TRBV4-1 combines with J gene TRBJ2-1; weak D call: TRBD2 (5 bases). There are 14 residues in the CDR3. From germline, CDR1 is MGHRA and CDR2 YSYEKL. V dropped 4 bases and J dropped 8 bases, with 15 bases sitting between them. The DNA of the CDR3 is TGCGCCAGCAGCCCGTCTAGCCTTTCACATGAGCAGTTCTTC. Its translation: CASSPSSLSHEQFF.

The V and J genes are TRBV5-1 and TRBJ1-1; TRBD1 matches at 8 bases. Trimming cost V 0 bases and J 5 bases; bases outside gene matches: 3. Germline CDR1 is SGHRS and CDR2 is YFSETQ. CDR3 length: 14 amino acids. The CDR3 region has the DNA TGCGCCAGCAGCTTGGCCAGGGGGCGAACTGAAGCTTTCTTT. It yields the protein CASSLARGRTEAFF.

This clone has just a few counts. The chain combines TRBV2 with TRBJ1-1, with D possibly TRBD1 on 6 matching bases. Trimming pared 4 bases from V and 4 bases from J, leaving 13 bases between. The CDR3 contains 14 residues. Germline loops: CDR1 SNHLY, CDR2 FYNNEI. The CDR3 here is CASSVGGLGTEAFF. For the CDR3, the DNA is TGTGCCAGCAGTGTTGGGGGGCTAGGCACTGAAGCTTTCTTT.

This clone was seen just once. This chain connects TRBV4-2 to TRBJ2-7; TRBD2 agrees at 13 bases. Germline V gives CDR1 LGHNA, CDR2 YNFKEQ. This CDR3 is 18 amino acids long. Germline trimming cut 4 bases from V and 5 bases from J; bases unmatched to any gene: 14. This chain's CDR3 is CASSPLAGLAGSDHEQYF. In nucleotides, the CDR3 is TGTGCCAGCAGCCCCCTTGCGGGACTAGCGGGATCGGACCACGAGCAGTACTTC.

The chain joins TRBV20-1 to TRBJ2-7; 10 nucleotides match TRBD1. V shed 8 bases and J 5 bases; nucleotides not matched to a gene: 3. Germline CDR1 reads DFQATT; CDR2 reads SNEGSKA (reference sequence). The CDR3 is 11 amino acids. CDR3 sequence (DNA): TGCAGTTTGGACAGGGGGAACGAGCAGTACTTC. Amino acids: CSLDRGNEQYF.

The chain has TRBV7-9 and TRBJ2-2, with TRBD1 matching 7 bases. The CDR3 has 16 amino acids. V shed 4 bases, J shed 5 bases, and the junction held 10 bases outside the gene matches. Per germline, CDR1 SEHNR and CDR2 FQNEAQ (reference sequence). CDR3 protein: CASSSSRGRRTGELFF. CDR3 in DNA: TGTGCCAGCAGCTCTTCAAGGGGGCGCCGGACCGGGGAGCTGTTTTTT.

The V and J genes are TRBV4-2 and TRBJ2-3; D remains ambiguous. Germline V gene data show CDR1 as LGHNA and CDR2 as YNFKEQ. The CDR3 extends over 14 amino acids. V shed 0 bases and J shed 0 bases, with 4 bases lying between them. For the CDR3, the DNA is TGTGCCAGCAGCCAAGATCCAAGCACAGATACGCAGTATTTT. Protein product: CASSQDPSTDTQYF.

The gene calls are TRBV6-5 and TRBJ2-7; no clear D gene. Deletions cut 4 bases from V and 2 bases from J, with 12 bases between. The CDR3 runs 14 residues. Germline V gene lookup returns CDR1 MNHEY and CDR2 SVGAGI. CDR3 bases: TGTGCCAGCAGTTTACTCGTTGGAACCTACGAGCAGTACTTC. This translates into CASSLLVGTYEQYF.

The count of this clone is one. The chain joins TRBV9 to TRBJ2-7; 9 bases agree with TRBD1. Unmatched junction bases numbered 8, after V lost 1 base and J lost 6 bases. The CDR3 is made up of 15 amino acids. Per the germline V gene, CDR1 is SGDLS and CDR2 is YYNGEE. As DNA, the CDR3 is TGTGCCAGCAGCGTATCAGGGACAGGGCTCGTCGAGCAGTACTTC. Amino acid sequence: CASSVSGTGLVEQYF.

The genes are TRBV19 and TRBJ2-1; TRBD1 is a possible D gene (6 bases). Trimming took 3 bases from V and 6 from J, leaving 12 bases between them. CDR1 is LNHDA, CDR2 SQIVND, per germline (reference sequence). The CDR3 has 14 residues. CDR3 sequence reads: CASSMGYRANEQFF. The CDR3 DNA reads TGTGCCAGTAGTATGGGGTACAGGGCCAATGAGCAGTTCTTC.

The V call is TRBV4-2, the J call TRBJ2-1; 8 nucleotides agree with TRBD2. The V and J ends lost 5 bases and 7 bases, in that order; junction bases with no gene match: 13. From germline, CDR1 is LGHNA and CDR2 YNFKEQ. The CDR3 consists of 16 residues. The CDR3 sequence is CASSSISGGGTNEQFF. The CDR3 nucleotides read TGTGCCAGCAGCTCCATATCGGGAGGGGGTACGAATGAGCAGTTCTTC.